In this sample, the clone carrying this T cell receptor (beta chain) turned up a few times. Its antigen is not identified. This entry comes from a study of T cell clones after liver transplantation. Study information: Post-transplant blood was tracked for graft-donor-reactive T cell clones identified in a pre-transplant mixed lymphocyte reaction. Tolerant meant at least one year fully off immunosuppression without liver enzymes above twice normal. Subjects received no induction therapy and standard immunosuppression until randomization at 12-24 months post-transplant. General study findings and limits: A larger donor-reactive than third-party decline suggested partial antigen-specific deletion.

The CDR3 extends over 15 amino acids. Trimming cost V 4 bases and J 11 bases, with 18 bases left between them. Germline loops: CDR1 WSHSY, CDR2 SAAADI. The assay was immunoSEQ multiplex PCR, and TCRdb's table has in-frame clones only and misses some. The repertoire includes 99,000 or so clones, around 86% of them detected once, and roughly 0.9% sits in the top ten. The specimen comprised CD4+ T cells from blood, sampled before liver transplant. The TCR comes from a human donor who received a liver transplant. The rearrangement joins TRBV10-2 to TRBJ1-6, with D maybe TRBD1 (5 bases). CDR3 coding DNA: TGCGCCAGCAGTGGTTTCGGGGGGAGTCTGGCACCCCTCCACTTT. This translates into CASSGFGGSLAPLHF.